Listed below are T cell receptor beta chains from one sample, sequenced in a study of blood T cells in healthy people across ages. TCRdb re-analysed the 5' RACE reads in MiXCR, keeping a single row per CDR3 protein. The data contain 600,000 to 850,000 distinct CDR3 sequences, approximately 43% of them seen just once; the ten biggest clones take up under 25%. The material sequenced was blood. The origin of the receptors is a woman aged 55-70 years in good health. Each CDR3 is given with its conserved first and last residue. Each record gives: V gene, CDR3 length, D gene, clone size, J gene, CDR3 DNA, CDR3 protein. A D gene is named only where the DNA matches it firmly. The size field is filled for only some rows; it gives once, few, many or a size class.

TRBV9	14	TRBD2	few	TRBJ2-3	TGTGCCAGCAGCGCGGGACTAGTGACAGATACGCAGTATTTT	CASSAGLVTDTQYF
TRBV4-3	13	-	few	TRBJ2-7	TGCGCCAGCAGCCAAGAGGACGGGTACGAGCAGTACTTC	CASSQEDGYEQYF
TRBV5-1	13	-	many	TRBJ2-5	TGCGCCAGCAGCTTGGACAACCAAGAGACCCAGTACTTC	CASSLDNQETQYF
TRBV6-2/TRBV6-3	16	TRBD2	many	TRBJ2-7	TGTGCCAGCAGTTACTCGATGGTAGCGGGAGAGTACGAGCAGTACTTC	CASSYSMVAGEYEQYF
TRBV20-1	14	TRBD1	once	TRBJ2-7	TGCAGTGCCCTCCCCCGGGACAGGGTCTACGAGCAGTACTTC	CSALPRDRVYEQYF
TRBV11-2	14	-	few	TRBJ2-5	TGTGCCAGCAGCCTGCTCCCTGCCCAAGAGACCCAGTACTTC	CASSLLPAQETQYF
TRBV6-6	15	TRBD1	few	TRBJ1-1	TGTGCCAGCAGGGGACAGGGGGCAAAAGACACTGAAGCTTTCTTT	CASRGQGAKDTEAFF
TRBV2	14	-	-	TRBJ2-4	TGTGCCAGCAGTGAAACGGGGAATAAAAACATTCAGTACTTC	CASSETGNKNIQYF
TRBV7-2	13	-	once	TRBJ1-2	TGTGCCAGCAGCACCCCACAATCTCGCGGCTACACCTTC	CASSTPQSRGYTF
TRBV7-2	14	-	few	TRBJ2-1	TGTGCCAGCAGCTTAGGAAGGGGTGGGTGTGAGCAGTTCTTC	CASSLGRGGCEQFF
TRBV29-1	11	-	many	TRBJ2-5	TGCAGCGTTGATTGGGACGAGACCCAGTACTTC	CSVDWDETQYF
TRBV7-8	15	TRBD1	few	TRBJ2-5	TGTGCCAGCAGCCGAGGAAGGACAGGGCAAGAGACCCAGTACTTC	CASSRGRTGQETQYF
TRBV6-2/TRBV6-3	15	-	-	TRBJ1-5	TGTGCCAGCAGCTCGACCCCAGGGGTCGGTCAGCCCCAGCATTTT	CASSSTPGVGQPQHF
TRBV20-1	12	TRBD1	-	TRBJ2-5	TGCAGTCACGACAGGGGGAGAGAGACCCAGTACTTC	CSHDRGRETQYF
TRBV9	14	TRBD1	many	TRBJ2-7	TGTGCCAGCAGCCCCCGACAGGGTTCCTACGAGCAGTACTTC	CASSPRQGSYEQYF
TRBV29-1	12	TRBD1	-	TRBJ2-5	TGCAGCGACCGACAGGGTACAGAGACCCAGTACTTC	CSDRQGTETQYF
TRBV5-1	13	TRBD1	-	TRBJ1-4	TGCGCCAGCAGTCGGGACAGGCCTGAAAAACTGTTTTTT	CASSRDRPEKLFF
TRBV19	12	TRBD1	-	TRBJ1-2	TGTGCCAGTAGTACGAGACAGGGTGAATACACCTTC	CASSTRQGEYTF
TRBV14	15	TRBD1	few	TRBJ2-1	TGTGCCAGCAGGAGTCCCGGGACAGGGGCCAATGAGCAGTTCTTC	CASRSPGTGANEQFF
TRBV6-6	15	TRBD1	few	TRBJ2-7	TGTGCCAGCACTGGACAGACAGGGTCCCTCGAAGAGCAGTACTTC	CASTGQTGSLEEQYF
TRBV4-2	16	TRBD2	few	TRBJ2-7	TGTGCCAGCAGCCAAGATATCGGGAGGGGTCGAGACGAGCAGTACTTC	CASSQDIGRGRDEQYF
TRBV3-1	12	-	few	TRBJ2-7	TGTGCCAGCAGCGTCCTTTCCTACGAGCAGTACTTC	CASSVLSYEQYF
TRBV12-3/TRBV12-4	15	TRBD1	-	TRBJ1-1	TGTGCCAGCAGCTTTGCAGGGGGCGGTCGCACTGAAGCTTTCTTT	CASSFAGGGRTEAFF
TRBV21-1	16	-	-	TRBJ2-1	TGTGCCAGCAACTACAATCCTAGCGGCCTCTACAATGAGCAGTTCTTC	CASNYNPSGLYNEQFF
TRBV2	14	TRBD2	-	TRBJ2-1	TGTGCCAGCAGTGGGACTAGCGGGAGGAAGGAGCAGTTCTTC	CASSGTSGRKEQFF
TRBV6-1	15	TRBD2	-	TRBJ2-5	TGTGCCAGCAGTGATGGCGGGGGGAACTACTACGGGCAGTACTTC	CASSDGGGNYYGQYF
TRBV20-1	13	-	few	TRBJ2-7	TGCAGTGCCCCGACAGGAGTTTCTTACGAGCAGTACTTC	CSAPTGVSYEQYF
TRBV7-2	14	-	-	TRBJ1-5	TGTGCCAGCAGCCCTACCCAGGGGAATCAGCCCCAGCATTTT	CASSPTQGNQPQHF
TRBV27	14	TRBD2	-	TRBJ2-5	TGTGCCAGCAGTGAACTAGCGGGATACAATGAGCAGTACTTC	CASSELAGYNEQYF
TRBV29-1	10	-	many	TRBJ2-5	TGCAGCGGGAAGGGCGAGACCCAGTACTTC	CSGKGETQYF
TRBV28	12	-	-	TRBJ2-7	TGTGCCAGCATCAGGGGTTCCTACGAGCAGTACTTC	CASIRGSYEQYF
TRBV12-3/TRBV12-4	14	-	-	TRBJ2-7	TGTGCCAGCACCAAACACAGGGTTCCCTACGAGCAGTACTTC	CASTKHRVPYEQYF
TRBV9	14	-	-	TRBJ1-2	TGTGCCAGCAGCGTAGATGAGGGGAGCTATGGCTACACCTTC	CASSVDEGSYGYTF
TRBV4-2	17	TRBD2	once	TRBJ2-3	TGTGCCAGCAGCCAAGATAGGGGTAGCGGGAGAGAAGATACGCAGTATTTT	CASSQDRGSGREDTQYF
TRBV15	14	-	-	TRBJ1-4	TGTGCCACCAGCACCCCGACAACCGGTGAAAAACTGTTTTTT	CATSTPTTGEKLFF
TRBV9	14	-	once	TRBJ1-6	TGTGCCAGCAGTGCCCAACCCTATAATTCACCCCTCCACTTT	CASSAQPYNSPLHF
TRBV20-1	12	-	-	TRBJ2-3	TGCAGTGCTCGACAGGTTTCAGATACGCGGTATTTT	CSARQVSDTRYF
TRBV4-1	19	TRBD1	-	TRBJ1-1	TGCGCCAGCAGCCTGTTCACGAAGGGCAGGGGGTTGGGAAGAACTGAAGCTTTCTTT	CASSLFTKGRGLGRTEAFF
TRBV5-6	12	-	-	TRBJ2-7	TGTGCCAGCAGCAAGGGGGCCTACGAGCAGTACTTC	CASSKGAYEQYF
TRBV7-9	14	-	-	TRBJ1-4	TGTGCCAGCAGCTACAGGGAGGGGCGCGAAAAACTGTTTTTT	CASSYREGREKLFF
TRBV29-1	13	-	-	TRBJ2-3	TGCAGCGTTGCCCGCACTACCACAGATACGCAGTATTTT	CSVARTTTDTQYF
TRBV20-1	14	TRBD1	-	TRBJ2-1	TGCAGTGCTGAACCGGACAGGGTGGGGAATGAGCAGTTCTTC	CSAEPDRVGNEQFF
TRBV6-1	13	-	-	TRBJ2-7	TGTGCCAGCTTCGTCCAACAGGGTTACGAGCAGTACTTC	CASFVQQGYEQYF
TRBV29-1	15	-	many	TRBJ2-1	TGCAGCGTTCTCACCGGAGCAGGGAGCTACAATGAGCAGTTCTTC	CSVLTGAGSYNEQFF
TRBV6-5	14	-	few	TRBJ2-7	TGTGCCAGCAGTTACTCCCGGGATGGGTACGAGCAGTACTTC	CASSYSRDGYEQYF
TRBV20-1	13	-	few	TRBJ2-3	TGCAGTGTATTCCCCGTGAGCACAGATACGCAGTATTTT	CSVFPVSTDTQYF
TRBV7-9	11	-	-	TRBJ1-2	TGTGCCAGCATGCGGGGCTATGGCTGCACCTTC	CASMRGYGCTF
TRBV20-1	12	-	-	TRBJ2-1	TGCAGTGCCAGATGGTCGTCCAATGAGCAGTTCTTC	CSARWSSNEQFF
TRBV27	15	TRBD2	few	TRBJ2-7	TGTGCCAGCAGTTTTTCAACTAGCGTCTCCTACGAGCAGTACTTC	CASSFSTSVSYEQYF
TRBV29-1	11	-	-	TRBJ1-2	TGCAGCGTTTCAACTACCTATGGCTACACCTTC	CSVSTTYGYTF
TRBV3-1	15	TRBD2	-	TRBJ2-1	TGTGCCAGCAGCCAAGGACTAGCGGGGGGGCACGGGCAGTTCTTC	CASSQGLAGGHGQFF
TRBV12-3/TRBV12-4	11	-	-	TRBJ2-1	TGTGCCAGCAATCAGATGGGTGAGCAGTTCTTC	CASNQMGEQFF
TRBV5-6	16	TRBD1	-	TRBJ2-7	TGTGCCAGCAGCTGGGGACAGGGGGTATCCTACAATGAGCAGTACTTC	CASSWGQGVSYNEQYF
TRBV6-5	14	TRBD1	-	TRBJ2-7	TGTGCCAGCAGTATATCAGGGGGCGTATACGAGCAGTACTTC	CASSISGGVYEQYF
TRBV15	13	-	-	TRBJ2-7	TGTGCCACCAGCAGAGGAGGGACCTACGAGCAGTACTTC	CATSRGGTYEQYF
TRBV20-1	17	TRBD2	-	TRBJ2-1	TGCAGTGCAGCCGGGACTAGCGGGGGGTGGTCCTACAATGAGCAGTTCTTC	CSAAGTSGGWSYNEQFF
TRBV20-1	14	-	once	TRBJ2-1	TGCAGTGCTTGGGCAGCGGGACAGAACAATGAGCAGTTCTTC	CSAWAAGQNNEQFF
TRBV10-3	16	-	-	TRBJ2-2	TGTGCCATCAGTGAGGGTGGCAGGGAGTGGTCCGGGGAGCTGTTTTTT	CAISEGGREWSGELFF
TRBV3-1	15	-	-	TRBJ1-2	TGTGCCAGCAGCCAAGAGTTTTCAGGGAACTATGGCTACACCTTC	CASSQEFSGNYGYTF